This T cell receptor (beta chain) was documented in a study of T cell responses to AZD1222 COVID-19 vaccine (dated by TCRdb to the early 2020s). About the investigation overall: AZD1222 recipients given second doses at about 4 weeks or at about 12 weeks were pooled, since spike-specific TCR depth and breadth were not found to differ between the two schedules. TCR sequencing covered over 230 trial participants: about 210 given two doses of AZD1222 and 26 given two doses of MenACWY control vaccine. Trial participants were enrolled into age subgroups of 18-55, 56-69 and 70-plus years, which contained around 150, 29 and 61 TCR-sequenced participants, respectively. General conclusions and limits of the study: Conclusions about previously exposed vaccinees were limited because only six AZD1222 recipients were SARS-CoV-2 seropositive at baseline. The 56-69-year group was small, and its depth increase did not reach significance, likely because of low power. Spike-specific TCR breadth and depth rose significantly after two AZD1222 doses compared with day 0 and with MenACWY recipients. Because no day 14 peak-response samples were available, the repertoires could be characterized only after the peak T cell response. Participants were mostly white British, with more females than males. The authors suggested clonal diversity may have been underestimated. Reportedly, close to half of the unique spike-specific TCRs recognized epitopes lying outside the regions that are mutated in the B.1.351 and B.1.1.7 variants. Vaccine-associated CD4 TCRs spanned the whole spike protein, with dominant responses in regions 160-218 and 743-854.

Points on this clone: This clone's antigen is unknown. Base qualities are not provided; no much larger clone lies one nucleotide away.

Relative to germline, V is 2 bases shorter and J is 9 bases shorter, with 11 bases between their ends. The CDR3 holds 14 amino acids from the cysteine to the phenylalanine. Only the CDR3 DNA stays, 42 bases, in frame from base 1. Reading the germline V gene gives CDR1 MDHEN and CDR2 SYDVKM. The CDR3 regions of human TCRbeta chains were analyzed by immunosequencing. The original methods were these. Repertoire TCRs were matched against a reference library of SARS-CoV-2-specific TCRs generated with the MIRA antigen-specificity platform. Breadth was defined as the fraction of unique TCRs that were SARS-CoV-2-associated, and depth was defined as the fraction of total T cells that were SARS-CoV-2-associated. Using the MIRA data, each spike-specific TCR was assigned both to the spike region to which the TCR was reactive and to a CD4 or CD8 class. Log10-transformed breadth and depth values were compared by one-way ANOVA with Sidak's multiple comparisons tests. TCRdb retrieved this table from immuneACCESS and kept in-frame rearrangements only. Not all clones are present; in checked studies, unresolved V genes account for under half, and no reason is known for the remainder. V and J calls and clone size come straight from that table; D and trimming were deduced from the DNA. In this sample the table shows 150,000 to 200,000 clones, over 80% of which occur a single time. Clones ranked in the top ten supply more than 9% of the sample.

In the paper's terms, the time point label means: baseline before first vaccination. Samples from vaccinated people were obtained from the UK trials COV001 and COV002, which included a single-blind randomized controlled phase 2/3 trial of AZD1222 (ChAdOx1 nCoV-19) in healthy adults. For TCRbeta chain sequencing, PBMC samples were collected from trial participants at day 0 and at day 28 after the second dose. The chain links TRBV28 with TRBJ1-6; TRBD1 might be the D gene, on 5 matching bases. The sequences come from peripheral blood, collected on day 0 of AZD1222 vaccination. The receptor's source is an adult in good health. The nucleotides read TGTGCCAGCAGTTTAAACCAGGGAGGTTCACCCCTCCACTTT. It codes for CASSLNQGGSPLHF.